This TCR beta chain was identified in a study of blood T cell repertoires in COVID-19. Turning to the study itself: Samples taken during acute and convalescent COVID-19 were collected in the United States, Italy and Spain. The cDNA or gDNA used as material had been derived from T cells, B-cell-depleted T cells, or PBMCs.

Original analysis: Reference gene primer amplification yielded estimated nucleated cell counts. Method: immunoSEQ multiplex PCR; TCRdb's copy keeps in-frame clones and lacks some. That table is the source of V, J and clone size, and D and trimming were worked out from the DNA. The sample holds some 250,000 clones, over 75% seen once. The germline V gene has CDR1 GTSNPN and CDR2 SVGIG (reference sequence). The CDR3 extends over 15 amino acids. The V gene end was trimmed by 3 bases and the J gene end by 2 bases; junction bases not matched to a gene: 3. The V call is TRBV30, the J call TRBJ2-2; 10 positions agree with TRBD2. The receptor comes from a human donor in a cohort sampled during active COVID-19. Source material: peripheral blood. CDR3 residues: CAWRRTSGNTGELFF. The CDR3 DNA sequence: TGTGCCTGGAGAAGGACTAGCGGAAACACCGGGGAGCTGTTTTTT.